Presented here are 2 T cell receptor beta chains from one specimen sequenced in a study of OX40 agonist ivuxolimab in advanced cancers. Clones were sequenced by immunoSEQ multiplex PCR, and TCRdb holds only the in-frame ones, with some missing. The table has about 100,000 clones, approximately 91% seen once; the top ten hold more than 0.6%. This material consisted of CD4+ or CD8+ T cells sorted from blood, taken in a trial of the OX40 agonist ivuxolimab. The origin of the receptors is an adult with an advanced solid tumor such as melanoma, head and neck, liver or kidney cancer.

There are a few counts of this clone. The V gene is TRBV6-6, the J gene TRBJ1-6; D possibly corresponds to TRBD1 (6 bases). V shed 2 bases and J shed 10 bases, with 12 bases lying between them. The CDR3 has 14 residues. CDR1 is MNHNY and CDR2 is SVGAGI in the germline V gene (reference sequence). Written as DNA, the CDR3 is TGTGCCAGCAGTTACCCAGGGGTAGGGTCACCCCTCCACTTT. This encodes CASSYPGVGSPLHF.

This clone came up once. The gene calls are TRBV11-3 and TRBJ2-7; 8 nucleotides match TRBD1. The CDR3 has 15 amino acids. Per the germline V gene, CDR1 is SGHNT and CDR2 is YENEEA. With V trimmed by 5 bases and J by 3 bases, 9 bases remained unmatched. The CDR3 DNA reads as TGTGCCAGCAGCAACGGGACAGGTGGTTTCTACGAGCAGTACTTC. Residues: CASSNGTGGFYEQYF.